The T cell receptor beta chain described here comes from a study of blood T cell repertoires in COVID-19. On the study more broadly: Both acute and convalescent COVID-19 samples were obtained from the United States, Italy and Spain. T cells, B-cell-depleted T cells, or PBMCs provided the cDNA or gDNA that served as material.

Germline CDR1 and CDR2: LGHDT and YNNKEL (reference sequence). The CDR3 spans 13 residues. V lost 7 bases and J 8 bases, leaving 15 bases between the germline ends. In the authors' methods: Amplification from reference gene primers served as the basis for estimated nucleated cell counts. Sequencing was performed with immunoSEQ multiplex PCR; in TCRdb, only in-frame clones are kept and a portion is missing. That table furnishes V, J and clone size, whereas the DNA furnished D and trimming. The data show some 56,000 clones, with 80% to 85% seen just once and roughly 28% held by the top ten. The V call is TRBV3-1 (or the pseudogene TRBV3-2), the J call TRBJ2-1, with D tentatively TRBD1 or TRBD2 (7 bases each). The clonotype was recovered from an elderly woman with active or convalescent COVID-19. The sample taken for sequencing was peripheral blood. CDR3 bases: TGTGCCAGCACCCAGGGGGGGTGGGATGAGCAGTTCTTC. Its translation is CASTQGGWDEQFF.